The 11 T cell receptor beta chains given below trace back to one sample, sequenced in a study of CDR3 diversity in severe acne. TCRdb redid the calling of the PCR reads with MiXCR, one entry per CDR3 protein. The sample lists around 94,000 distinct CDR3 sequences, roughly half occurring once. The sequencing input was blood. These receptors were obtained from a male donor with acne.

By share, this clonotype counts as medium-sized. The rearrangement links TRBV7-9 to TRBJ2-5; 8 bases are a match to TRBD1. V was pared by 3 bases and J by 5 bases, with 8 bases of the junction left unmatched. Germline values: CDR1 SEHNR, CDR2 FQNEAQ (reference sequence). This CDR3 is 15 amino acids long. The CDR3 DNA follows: TGTGCCAGCAGCTTTGATGCAGGGGGCGGTGAGACCCAGTACTTC. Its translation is CASSFDAGGGETQYF.

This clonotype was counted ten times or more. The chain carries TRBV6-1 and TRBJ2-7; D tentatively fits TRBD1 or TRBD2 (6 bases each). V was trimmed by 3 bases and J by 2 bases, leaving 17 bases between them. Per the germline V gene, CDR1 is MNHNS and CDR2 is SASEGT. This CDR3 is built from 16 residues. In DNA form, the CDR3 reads TGTGCCAGCAGTGAGGGGGGCTACTTGGGGACCTACGAGCAGTACTTC. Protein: CASSEGGYLGTYEQYF.

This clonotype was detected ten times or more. The CDR3 protein is CASSMGSPLYNEQFF. The CDR3 region has the DNA TGTGCCAGTAGTATGGGCAGCCCCCTCTACAATGAGCAGTTCTTC. This chain links TRBV19 with TRBJ2-1; no reliable D call. CDR1 and CDR2 (germline): LNHDA, SQIVND (reference sequence). Trimming cost V 3 bases and J 3 bases, with 12 bases left between them. The CDR3 is 15 residues long.

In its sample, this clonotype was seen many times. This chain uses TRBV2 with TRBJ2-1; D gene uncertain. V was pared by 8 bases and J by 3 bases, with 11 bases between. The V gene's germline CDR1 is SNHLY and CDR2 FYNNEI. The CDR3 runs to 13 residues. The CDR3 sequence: CASLVGFYNEQFF. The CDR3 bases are TGTGCCAGCTTAGTCGGCTTCTACAATGAGCAGTTCTTC.

CDR3 amino acids: CAITPRLATSTDTQYF. The CDR3 DNA reads TGTGCCATCACCCCCCGACTAGCGACGAGCACAGATACGCAGTATTTT. The chain carries TRBV10-3 and TRBJ2-3; 8 bases map to TRBD2. CDR1 is ENHRY and CDR2 is SYGVKD in the germline V gene. V lost 7 bases to trimming and J lost 0 bases; unmatched junction nucleotides: 9. There are 16 residues in the CDR3.

The CDR3 here is CASSISQGNTGELFF. CDR3 in DNA: TGTGCCAGTAGTATTTCCCAGGGGAACACCGGGGAGCTGTTTTTT. This chain joins TRBV19 and TRBJ2-2, with D possibly matching TRBD1 (5 bases). The ends were cut back, 3 bases at V and 1 base at J, with 9 bases in the middle. Germline V gene data show CDR1 as LNHDA and CDR2 as SQIVND (reference sequence). This CDR3 is 15 amino acids long.

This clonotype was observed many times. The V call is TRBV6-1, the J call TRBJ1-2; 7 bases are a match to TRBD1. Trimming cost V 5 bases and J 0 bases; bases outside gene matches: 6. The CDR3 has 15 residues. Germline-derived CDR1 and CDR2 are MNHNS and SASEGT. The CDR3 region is CASSTYRGPNYGYTF. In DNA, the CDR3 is TGTGCCAGCAGTACGTACAGGGGTCCTAACTATGGCTACACCTTC.

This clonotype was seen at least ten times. CDR3 coding DNA: TGCGCCAGCAGCCAAGATGTGGGGGGACCCTACGAGCAGTACTTC. It yields the protein CASSQDVGGPYEQYF. The chain recombines TRBV4-3 with TRBJ2-7, with a weak D call TRBD2 (6 bases). V lost 0 bases and J 2 bases, leaving 11 bases between the germline ends. This CDR3 comprises 15 residues. Germline V CDR1 and CDR2: LGHNA, YSLEER.

Here the CDR3 reads CASTQVSGNEQYF. The DNA of the CDR3 is TGTGCCAGCACTCAGGTGTCGGGGAACGAGCAGTACTTC. V gene TRBV12-3 or TRBV12-4 combines with J gene TRBJ2-7, with a weak D call TRBD2 (5 bases). Between the trimmed V and J ends, which lost 7 bases and 5 bases, there was a span of 15 bases. The CDR3 runs to 13 residues.

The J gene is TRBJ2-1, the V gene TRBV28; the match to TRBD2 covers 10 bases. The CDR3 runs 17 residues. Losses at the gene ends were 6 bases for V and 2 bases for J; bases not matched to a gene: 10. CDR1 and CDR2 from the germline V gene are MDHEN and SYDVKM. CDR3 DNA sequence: TGTGCCAGCAGCTATACCAGCGGGAGGGCCGCCTACAATGAGCAGTTCTTC. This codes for CASSYTSGRAAYNEQFF. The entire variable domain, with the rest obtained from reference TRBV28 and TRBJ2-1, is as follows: DVKVTQSSRYLVKRTGEKVFLECVQDMDHENMFWYRQDPGLGLRLIYFSYDVKMKEKGDIPEGYSVSREKKERFSLILESASTNQTSMYLCASSYTSGRAAYNEQFFGPGTRLTVL.

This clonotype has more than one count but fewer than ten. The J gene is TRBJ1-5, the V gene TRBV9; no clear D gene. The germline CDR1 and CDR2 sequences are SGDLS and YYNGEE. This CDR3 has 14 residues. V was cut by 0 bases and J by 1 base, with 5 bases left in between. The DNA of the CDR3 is TGTGCCAGCAGCGTAGACGGGAGCAATCAGCCCCAGCATTTT. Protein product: CASSVDGSNQPQHF.